The subject of this entry is one T cell receptor (beta chain). The antigen remains unidentified. These data originate in a study of Ad26.COV2.S vaccination and SARS-CoV-2 variants. Study conclusions and caveats: It was found that vaccine and placebo recipients had similar non-spike TCR breadth.

Measured with immunoSEQ multiplex PCR; TCRdb has only the in-frame clones, and not every one. The table has about 440,000 clones, about 90% seen once. Trimming shortened V by 3 bases and J by 3 bases, and 5 bases separated the two germline ends. The CDR3 extends over 13 amino acids. Treatment specified: around 19 received Ad26.COV2.S at low or high dose, single or two shots; several received placebo; per-sample allocation not given. The investigators took samples on day 63 after the first vaccine or placebo injection. The clonotype was recovered from a person aged 18-60 years who received the Ad26.COV2.S COVID-19 vaccine or a placebo. Here the sequenced sample was peripheral blood, taken in a trial of Ad26.COV2.S vaccine versus placebo. The chain links TRBV12-3 or TRBV12-4 to TRBJ2-2; no firm D call. The CDR3 here is CASSLVDTGELFF. The CDR3 DNA reads TGTGCCAGCAGTTTGGTGGACACCGGGGAGCTGTTTTTT.